This record concerns one TCR beta chain sequence. Its antigen is not yet known. Base qualities are missing; no much larger clone stands one base away. The sample is drawn from a study of beta chain features in type 1 diabetes (dated by TCRdb to between 2017 and 2018). A note on the overall study: Mean age, gender distribution, total cell number and subset yield did not differ between patients and healthy donors. A total of 100 million to 110 million sorted cells were examined across all samples, and a strong correlation was observed between cell number per subset and RNA yield. In the study, recently diagnosed type 1 diabetes patients and matched healthy donors were compared on the TCRB repertoires of their sorted circulating CD4+ T cell subsets. Naive and central memory subsets were obtained from all 28 donors, but regulatory and stem cell-like memory subsets were isolated from only 8 patients and roughly eight healthy donors. General study outcomes and caveats: PCR may preferentially amplify shorter templates, but because patient and control samples were amplified and corrected together, any resulting skew would affect both groups equally. Because cDNA rather than genomic DNA was sequenced, highly expressing activated cells could have been over-represented, although no difference in activation and CD3 levels was found between groups. In all four CD4+ subsets, TCRB CDR3 length was moderately but significantly shorter in type 1 diabetes patients. Fewer insertions and more nucleotide deletions at VDJ recombination sites were observed in patients with type 1 diabetes, implying thymic rearrangement abnormalities. Naive, central memory and regulatory TCRB repertoires appeared more similar among patients than among healthy donors. Because the HLA sub-analyses included only small numbers of individuals, any influence of HLA type on TCRB rearrangement was left unresolved.

All of the isolated RNA was reverse transcribed with the High Capacity cDNA Reverse Transcription Kit, so expressed TCRB transcripts were sequenced. Deep immunoSEQ sequencing was performed on naive, central memory and regulatory T cell samples, with an average of around 3.4 million total reads per sample. Sorted cells were lysed in RLT buffer, and RNA was extracted using DNase-treated RNeasy Micro or Mini kits according to cell number. To prevent cross-contamination, every cell subset was processed on its own, while patient and healthy donor samples were processed together. Using the immunoSEQ multiplex PCR, TCRB sequences were amplified from cDNA into 87-bp fragments spanning the CDR3 region. Sequencing of the amplicons was done on the Illumina HiSeq platform. As for the authors' bioinformatics: PCR bias was corrected computationally using synthetic template baselines, and reads within Hamming distance 2 were collapsed, with unmergeable singletons discarded. Reads were aligned against IMGT so that V, D and J genes, CDR3 length and insertions or deletions at six rearrangement sites could be assigned. Within each subset, clonotype counts were normalized to sorted cell number, and only after that were true diversity and Gini coefficients computed with the tcR R package. Repertoire sharing was quantified using the overlap coefficient calculated on TCRB nucleotide sequences. As a proxy for the pre-selection repertoire, out-of-frame TCRB sequences from naive cells were analyzed. Drawn from immuneACCESS, this table holds only the in-frame rearrangements with V and J called that TCRdb kept. Clones are partly lost; checked studies trace under half to an unresolved V gene and leave the rest unexplained. The V and J calls and clone size were taken over from that table, and D and trimming were inferred from the DNA. This sample lists hundreds of thousands of clones; 10% to 15% were detected once. The top ten clonotypes cover 0.02% to 0.025% of the sample.

From each donor, a single peripheral blood sample of about 100 mL on average was drawn into heparinised tubes. Using a panel that included CD45RO, CCR7, CD25, CD127, CD95 and CD27, naive, central memory, regulatory and stem cell-like memory CD4+ T cells were sorted on a BD FACSAria II. Purity was above 95% for every sorted population. Right away, PBMCs were isolated by Lymphoprep density gradient centrifugation and were stained directly, with no culture step. Samples were stained and sorted in pairs, with one healthy donor and one patient per experiment, so that batch effects were minimized. The CDR3, cysteine through phenylalanine, is 12 amino acids long. Only CDR3 DNA is held: 36 bases, read in frame from base 1. V and J are truncated by 2 bases and 1 base respectively, leaving an intervening sequence of 5 bases. CDR1 and CDR2 were assigned from the germline V gene (reference sequence) as GTSNPN and SVGIG.

The sequence was obtained from a man younger than 35 with type 1 diabetes. Material: naive CD4+ T cells from blood. Explained via the paper, the cell subset or site label denotes: true naive CD4+ T cells. The receptor chain draws on TRBV30 and TRBJ2-5, with no D gene named confidently. The CDR3 loop reads CAWSSIQETQYF. The bases are TGTGCCTGGAGTTCGATCCAAGAGACCCAGTACTTC. Reference TRBV30 and TRBJ2-5 proteins supply the regions before and after the CDR3; the full variable domain is: SQTIHQWPATLVQPVGSPLSLECTVEGTSNPNLYWYRQAAGRGLQLLFYSVGIGQISSEVPQNLSASRPQDRQFILSSKKLLLSDSGFYLCAWSSIQETQYFGPGTRLLVL.